This T cell receptor beta chain comes out of a study of cytomegalovirus exposure and HLA in healthy donors. Study outcomes and limitations: In an earlier analysis, in 540 or so donors, most V segments appeared productive either ~90% or ~30% of the time. Cytomegalovirus status was reportedly diagnosed by the classifier with high specificity and sensitivity.

The trim removed 6 bases at V and 3 bases at J, leaving 3 bases unmatched. This CDR3 contains 14 residues. Germline V gene lookup returns CDR1 MNHEY and CDR2 SVGAGI. Details on this clone: Its antigen is as yet unknown.

PCR amplification relied on 60 Vbeta primers (plus 13 Jbeta primers). Produced via immunoSEQ multiplex PCR; TCRdb's table is partial and in-frame only. The sample carries 110,000 to 150,000 clones, 65% to 85% recorded once. V gene TRBV6-5 combines with J gene TRBJ2-3, with 10 bases identical to TRBD2. The clonotype was recovered from a man aged 25-45 years in good health and CMV-seronegative. The sequenced sample consisted of PBMCs. The CDR3 coding sequence is TGTGCCAGCAGAAGGACTAGCGGTACAGATACGCAGTATTTT. Translating gives CASRRTSGTDTQYF.